Following are 11 T cell receptor beta chains from one sample sequenced in a study of T cell responses to AZD1222 COVID-19 vaccine (dated by TCRdb to 2020 to 2022). The library was prepared using the immunoSEQ multiplex PCR assay. The immuneACCESS repertoire file appears here via TCRdb, limited to in-frame rearrangements. These files lack a portion of the clones; in checked studies, under half of the deficit traces to unresolved V genes, and the cause of the others is not known. The sample includes 120,000 or so clones, with approximately 86% observed a single time. The ten largest clones represent approximately 16% of the sample. What the time point label conveys for this sample: about 28 days (+/-7) after the second vaccine dose. Sequencing was performed on peripheral blood, taken 28 days after the second AZD1222 dose. These receptors all come from an adult who received the AZD1222 COVID-19 vaccine.

This clone is a singleton in its sample. The chain couples TRBV5-1 to TRBJ2-5, with 9 bases fitting TRBD2. Trimming at V came to 4 bases and at J to 1 base, leaving 14 bases not matched to a gene. The CDR3 spans 18 residues. Germline V gives CDR1 SGHRS, CDR2 YFSETQ. The DNA for the CDR3 is TGCGCCAGCAGCGCCACTCCCGGGACTAGCAGAAGCCAAGAGACCCAGTACTTC. Translation: CASSATPGTSRSQETQYF.

Only one count was recorded for this clone. The chain combines TRBV19 with TRBJ1-5; 7 bases agree with TRBD1. This CDR3 is 15 amino acids long. Germline V CDR1 and CDR2: LNHDA, SQIVND (reference sequence). V lost 7 bases and J lost 0; bases outside the gene matches: 6. CDR3 in DNA: TGTGCCAGTAACCTCTACAGGGGTAGCAATCAGCCCCAGCATTTT. It translates to CASNLYRGSNQPQHF. The full variable domain, its missing parts supplied by reference TRBV19 and TRBJ1-5, is DGGITQSPKYLFRKEGQNVTLSCEQNLNHDAMYWYRQDPGQGLRLIYYSQIVNDFQKGDIAEGYSVSREKKESFPLTVTSAQKNPTAFYLCASNLYRGSNQPQHFGDGTRLSIL.

This chain uses TRBV29-1 with TRBJ1-2; D might be TRBD1 (6 bases). Trimming left V 3 bases short and J 0 bases short, with 14 bases between. Germline CDR1 is SQVTM and CDR2 is ANQGSEA. The CDR3 is 15 residues long. The CDR3 nucleotides are TGCAGCGTTGACGGGGGCAGCCAAGCTAACTATGGCTACACCTTC. Its protein product is CSVDGGSQANYGYTF.

This rearrangement joins TRBV5-1 to TRBJ1-3, with a weak D call TRBD1 (6 bases). Germline assignment: CDR1 SGHRS and CDR2 YFSETQ. This CDR3 is 15 amino acids long. Trimming left V 4 bases short and J 1 base short, with 12 bases between. CDR3 protein: CASSGSGDSGNTIYF. The CDR3 DNA is TGCGCCAGCAGCGGATCAGGGGATTCTGGAAACACCATATATTTT. Complete variable domain (other parts from reference TRBV5-1 and TRBJ1-3): KAGVTQTPRYLIKTRGQQVTLSCSPISGHRSVSWYQQTPGQGLQFLFEYFSETQRNKGNFPGRFSGRQFSNSRSEMNVSTLELGDSALYLCASSGSGDSGNTIYFGEGSWLTVV.

The chain couples TRBV10-3 to TRBJ2-7, with TRBD2 matching over 8 bases. CDR1 is ENHRY, CDR2 SYGVKD, per germline. The CDR3 contains 16 residues. With V trimmed by 4 bases and J by 4 bases, 12 bases remained unmatched. The CDR3 DNA is TGTGCCATCAGTGGGGAGTGGCTCAGCGGGAGTTACGAGCAGTACTTC. Its translation: CAISGEWLSGSYEQYF.

This clone was recorded once. The genes are TRBV5-6 and TRBJ2-5; 8 bases match TRBD2. CDR1 is SGHDT, CDR2 YYEEEE, per germline. This CDR3 contains 14 residues. Trimming cost V 4 bases and J 0 bases; bases outside gene matches: 2. The CDR3 region has the DNA TGTGCCAGCAGCAAGGGACTAGACCAAGAGACCCAGTACTTC. This codes for CASSKGLDQETQYF.

The chain joins TRBV5-1 to TRBJ1-2, with D unclear. V gave up 4 bases and J gave up 3 bases, with 10 bases separating them. The CDR3 has 13 residues. Germline V CDR1 and CDR2: SGHRS, YFSETQ. CDR3 DNA: TGCGCCAGCAGCCGGACGGAGGACTATGGCTACACCTTC. This gives the protein CASSRTEDYGYTF. The full variable domain, completed using reference TRBV5-1 and TRBJ1-2, is KAGVTQTPRYLIKTRGQQVTLSCSPISGHRSVSWYQQTPGQGLQFLFEYFSETQRNKGNFPGRFSGRQFSNSRSEMNVSTLELGDSALYLCASSRTEDYGYTFGSGTRLTVV.

The V call is TRBV7-2, the J call TRBJ2-3, with D possibly being TRBD2 (5 bases). V shed 3 bases and J shed 4 bases, with 11 bases lying between them. Per the germline V gene, CDR1 is SGHTA and CDR2 is FQGNSA. This CDR3 spans 14 amino acids. The CDR3 spells CASSFRAEADTQYF. CDR3 DNA sequence: TGTGCCAGCAGCTTTAGAGCGGAGGCAGATACGCAGTATTTT.

The chain uses TRBV2 and TRBJ2-4; D gene ambiguous. Germline-derived CDR1 and CDR2 are SNHLY and FYNNEI. The CDR3 spans 13 residues. With 3 bases removed from V and 3 bases from J, the gap between germline ends came to 6 bases. The CDR3 is CASSESYKNIQYF. In nucleotides, the CDR3 is TGTGCCAGCAGTGAGTCCTACAAAAACATTCAGTACTTC.

This clone has just one count. V and J are TRBV9 and TRBJ2-3; D tentatively reads TRBD1 or TRBD2 (5 bases each). Trimming shortened V by 3 bases and J by 4 bases, and 15 bases separated the two germline ends. The CDR3 extends over 15 amino acids. Germline values: CDR1 SGDLS, CDR2 YYNGEE. CDR3 sequence reads: CASSAGHVGADTQYF. DNA for the CDR3: TGTGCCAGCAGCGCAGGTCATGTGGGGGCAGATACGCAGTATTTT.

The V and J genes are TRBV2 and TRBJ1-1; D is unclear. Trimming took 6 bases from V and 1 from J, leaving 18 bases between them. CDR3 length: 16 amino acids. Germline assignment: CDR1 SNHLY and CDR2 FYNNEI. CDR3 amino acids: CASRAVRAFANTEAFF. CDR3 coding DNA: TGTGCCAGCAGGGCCGTCCGGGCGTTCGCGAACACTGAAGCTTTCTTT. Using reference TRBV2 and TRBJ1-1 for the parts outside the CDR3, the full variable domain is EPEVTQTPSHQVTQMGQEVILRCVPISNHLYFYWYRQILGQKVEFLVSFYNNEISEKSEIFDDQFSVERPDGSNFTLKIRSTKLEDSAMYFCASRAVRAFANTEAFFGQGTRLTVV.